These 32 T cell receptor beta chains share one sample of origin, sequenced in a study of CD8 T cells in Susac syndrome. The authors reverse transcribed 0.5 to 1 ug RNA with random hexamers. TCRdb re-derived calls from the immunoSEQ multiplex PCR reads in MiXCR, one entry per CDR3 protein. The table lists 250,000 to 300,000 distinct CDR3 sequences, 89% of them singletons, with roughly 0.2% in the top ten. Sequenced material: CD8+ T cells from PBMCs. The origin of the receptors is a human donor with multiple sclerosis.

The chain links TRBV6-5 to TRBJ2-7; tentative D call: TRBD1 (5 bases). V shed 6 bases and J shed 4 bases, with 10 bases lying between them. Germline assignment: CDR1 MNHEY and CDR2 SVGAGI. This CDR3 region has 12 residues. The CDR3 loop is CASRGDEYEQYF. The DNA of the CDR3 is TGTGCCAGCAGAGGGGATGAGTACGAGCAGTACTTC.

The CDR3 DNA sequence: TGTGCCAGCAGCCAAGACATGCCCCCGGGACCGGACGAAAAACTGTTTTTT. It yields the protein CASSQDMPPGPDEKLFF. V is TRBV4-2 and J is TRBJ1-4; D perhaps matches TRBD1 (5 bases). The CDR3 length is 17 residues. The germline V gene encodes CDR1 LGHNA and CDR2 YNFKEQ. Trimming removed 0 bases from V and 8 bases from J, with 19 bases in between.

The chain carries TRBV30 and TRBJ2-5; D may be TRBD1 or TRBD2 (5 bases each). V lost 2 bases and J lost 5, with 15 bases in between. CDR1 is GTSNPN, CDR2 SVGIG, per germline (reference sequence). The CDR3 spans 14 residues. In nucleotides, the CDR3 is TGTGCCTGGAGTCCGGTCGGGGCCGGTGAGACCCAGTACTTC. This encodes CAWSPVGAGETQYF.

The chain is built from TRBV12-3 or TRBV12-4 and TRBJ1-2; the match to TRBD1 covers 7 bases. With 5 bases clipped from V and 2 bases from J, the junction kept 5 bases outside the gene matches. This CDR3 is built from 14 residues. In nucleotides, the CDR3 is TGTGCCAGCAGTGGGGGACAGCAAAACTATGGCTACACCTTC. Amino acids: CASSGGQQNYGYTF.

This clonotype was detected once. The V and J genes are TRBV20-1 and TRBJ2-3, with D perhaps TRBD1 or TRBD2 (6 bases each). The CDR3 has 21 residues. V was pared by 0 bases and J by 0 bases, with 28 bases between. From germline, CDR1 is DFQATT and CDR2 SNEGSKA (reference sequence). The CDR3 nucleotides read TGCAGTGCTAGAGATCCGGGGGCAGGGGCCTCGCTGGTGGCTAGCACAGATACGCAGTATTTT. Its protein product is CSARDPGAGASLVASTDTQYF.

The CDR3 here is CASSYRRQFSYEQYF. In DNA, the CDR3 is TGTGCCAGCAGCTATCGCAGACAGTTCTCATACGAGCAGTACTTC. This chain joins TRBV21-1 and TRBJ2-7; whether TRBD1, the table's D call, matches the DNA was not checked. TRBV21-1 corresponds to a pseudogene. The CDR3 contains 15 residues.

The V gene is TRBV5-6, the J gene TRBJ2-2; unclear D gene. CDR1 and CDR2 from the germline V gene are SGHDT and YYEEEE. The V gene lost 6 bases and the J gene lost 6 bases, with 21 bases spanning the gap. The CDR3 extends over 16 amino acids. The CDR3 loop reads CASTPRRAPTAGELFF. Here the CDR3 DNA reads TGTGCCAGCACCCCGCGTAGGGCCCCGACCGCCGGGGAGCTGTTTTTT.

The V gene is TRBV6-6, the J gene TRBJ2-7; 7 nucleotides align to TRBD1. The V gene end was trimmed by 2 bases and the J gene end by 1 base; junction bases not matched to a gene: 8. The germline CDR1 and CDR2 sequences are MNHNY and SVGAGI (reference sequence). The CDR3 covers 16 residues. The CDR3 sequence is CASSYPRDRSSYEQYF. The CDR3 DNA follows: TGTGCCAGCAGTTACCCCCGGGACAGATCATCCTACGAGCAGTACTTC.

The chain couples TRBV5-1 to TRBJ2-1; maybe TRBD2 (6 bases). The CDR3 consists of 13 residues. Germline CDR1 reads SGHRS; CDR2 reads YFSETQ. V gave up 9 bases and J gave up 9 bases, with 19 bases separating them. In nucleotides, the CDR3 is TGCGCCACCACGGAGGGCCGGGGGAGTGAGCAGTTCTTC. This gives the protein CATTEGRGSEQFF.

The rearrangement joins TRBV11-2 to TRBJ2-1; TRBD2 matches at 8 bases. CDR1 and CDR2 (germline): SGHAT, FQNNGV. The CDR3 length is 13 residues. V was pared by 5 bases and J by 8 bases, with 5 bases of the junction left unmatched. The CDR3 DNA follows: TGTGCCAGCAGCCTATACGGGGGGGATGAGCAGTTCTTC. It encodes CASSLYGGDEQFF. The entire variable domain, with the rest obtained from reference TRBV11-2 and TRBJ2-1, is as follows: EAGVAQSPRYKIIEKRQSVAFWCNPISGHATLYWYQQILGQGPKLLIQFQNNGVVDDSQLPKDRFSAERLKGVDSTLKIQPAKLEDSAVYLCASSLYGGDEQFFGPGTRLTVL.

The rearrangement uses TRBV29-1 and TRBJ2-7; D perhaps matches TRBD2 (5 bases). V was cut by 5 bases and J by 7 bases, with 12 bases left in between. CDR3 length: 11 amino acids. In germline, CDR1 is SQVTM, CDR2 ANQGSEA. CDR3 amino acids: CSVRMTGEQYF. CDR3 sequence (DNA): TGCAGCGTTCGAATGACGGGGGAGCAGTACTTC.

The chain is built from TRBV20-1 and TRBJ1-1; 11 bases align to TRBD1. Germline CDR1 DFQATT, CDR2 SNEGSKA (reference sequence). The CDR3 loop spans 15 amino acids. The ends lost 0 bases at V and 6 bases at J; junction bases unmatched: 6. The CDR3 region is CSARERTGGAAEAFF. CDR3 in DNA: TGCAGTGCTAGAGAACGGACAGGGGGCGCCGCTGAAGCTTTCTTT.

The CDR3 sequence is CASSYPPNKNTEAFF. CDR3 nucleotides: TGTGCCAGCAGTTACCCGCCGAATAAGAACACTGAAGCTTTCTTT. This chain connects TRBV6-2 or TRBV6-3 to TRBJ1-1; the D is unclear. Germline V lookup: CDR1 MNHEY, CDR2 SVGEGT. The CDR3 extends over 15 amino acids. Trimming shortened V by 2 bases and J by 1 base, and 11 bases separated the two germline ends.

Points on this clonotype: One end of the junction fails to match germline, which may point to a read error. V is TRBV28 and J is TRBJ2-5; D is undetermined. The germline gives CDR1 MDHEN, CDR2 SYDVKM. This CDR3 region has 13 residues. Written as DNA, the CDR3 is TGTGCCAGCAGTTTAGACATACAAGAGCCCCAGTACTTC. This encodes CASSLDIQEPQYF.

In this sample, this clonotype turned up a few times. The DNA for the CDR3 is TGTGCCAGCAGTTTCGGGACAGGCTATGGCTACACCTTC. Its protein product is CASSFGTGYGYTF. The chain links TRBV28 to TRBJ1-2; 8 bases agree with TRBD1. V was pared by 3 bases and J by 4 bases, with 1 base of the junction left unmatched. This CDR3 region has 13 residues. The germline gives CDR1 MDHEN, CDR2 SYDVKM.

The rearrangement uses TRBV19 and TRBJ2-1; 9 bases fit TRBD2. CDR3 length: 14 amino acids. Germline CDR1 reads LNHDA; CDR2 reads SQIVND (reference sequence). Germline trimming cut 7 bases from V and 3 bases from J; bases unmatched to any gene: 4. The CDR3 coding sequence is TGTGCCAGTACCGGGACTAGCATCTACAATGAGCAGTTCTTC. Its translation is CASTGTSIYNEQFF.

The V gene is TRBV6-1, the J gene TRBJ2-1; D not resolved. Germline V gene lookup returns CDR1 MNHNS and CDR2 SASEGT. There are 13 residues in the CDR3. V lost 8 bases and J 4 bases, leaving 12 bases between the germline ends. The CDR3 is CASLLAEYNEQFF. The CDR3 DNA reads TGTGCCAGCCTACTCGCTGAATACAATGAGCAGTTCTTC.

The CDR3 DNA sequence: TGTGCCAGCAGCTTGGACCCGGGACAGATCTCCTACGAGCAGTACTTC. Translation: CASSLDPGQISYEQYF. The rearrangement links TRBV7-6 to TRBJ2-7; 7 nucleotides match TRBD1. The CDR3 length is 16 residues. Germline lookup yields CDR1 SGHVS and CDR2 FNYEAQ. V lost 3 bases, J lost 0 bases, and 8 bases stayed unmatched.

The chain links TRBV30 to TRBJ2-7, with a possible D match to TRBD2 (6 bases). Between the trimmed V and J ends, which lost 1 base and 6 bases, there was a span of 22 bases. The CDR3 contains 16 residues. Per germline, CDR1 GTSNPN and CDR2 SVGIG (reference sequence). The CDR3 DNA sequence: TGTGCCTGGAGTGGACCCCCACGGGGGAAAGTGGGCGAGCAGTACTTC. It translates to CAWSGPPRGKVGEQYF.

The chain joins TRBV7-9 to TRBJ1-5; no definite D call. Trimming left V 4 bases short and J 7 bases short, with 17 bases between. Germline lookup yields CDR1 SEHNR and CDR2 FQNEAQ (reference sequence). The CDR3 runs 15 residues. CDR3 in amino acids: CASSSTSTPGQPQHF. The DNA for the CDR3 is TGTGCCAGCAGCTCGACTTCTACCCCGGGACAGCCCCAGCATTTT.

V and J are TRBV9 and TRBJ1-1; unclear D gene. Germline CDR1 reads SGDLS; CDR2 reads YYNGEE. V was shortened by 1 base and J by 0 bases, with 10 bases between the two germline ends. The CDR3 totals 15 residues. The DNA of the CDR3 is TGTGCCAGCAGCGTAAGTGGGTATTTGAACACTGAAGCTTTCTTT. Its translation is CASSVSGYLNTEAFF.

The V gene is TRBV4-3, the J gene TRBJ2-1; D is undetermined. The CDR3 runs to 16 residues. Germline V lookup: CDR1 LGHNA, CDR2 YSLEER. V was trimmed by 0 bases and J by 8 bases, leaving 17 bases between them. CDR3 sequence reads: CASSQEGVSRPDEQFF. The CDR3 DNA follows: TGCGCCAGCAGCCAAGAAGGAGTTTCAAGACCGGATGAGCAGTTCTTC.

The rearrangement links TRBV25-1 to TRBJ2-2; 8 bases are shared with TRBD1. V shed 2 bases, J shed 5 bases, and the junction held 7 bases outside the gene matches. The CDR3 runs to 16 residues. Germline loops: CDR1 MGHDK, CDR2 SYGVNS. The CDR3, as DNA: TGTGCCAGCAGTGAAGCAGGACAGGGAAGGACCGGGGAGCTGTTTTTT. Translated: CASSEAGQGRTGELFF.

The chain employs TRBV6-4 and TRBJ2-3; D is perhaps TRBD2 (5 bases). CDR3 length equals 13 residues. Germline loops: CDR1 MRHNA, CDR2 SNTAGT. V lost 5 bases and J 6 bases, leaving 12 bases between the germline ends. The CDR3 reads CASSLADQDTQYF. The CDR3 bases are TGTGCCAGCAGTCTAGCCGACCAGGATACGCAGTATTTT.

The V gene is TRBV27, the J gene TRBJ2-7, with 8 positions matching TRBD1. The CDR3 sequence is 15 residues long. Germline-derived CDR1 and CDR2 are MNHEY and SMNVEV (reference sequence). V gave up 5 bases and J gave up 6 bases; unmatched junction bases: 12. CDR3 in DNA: TGTGCCAGCAGTACTCCAGGGGGCTCTTTGGGCGAGCAGTACTTC. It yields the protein CASSTPGGSLGEQYF.

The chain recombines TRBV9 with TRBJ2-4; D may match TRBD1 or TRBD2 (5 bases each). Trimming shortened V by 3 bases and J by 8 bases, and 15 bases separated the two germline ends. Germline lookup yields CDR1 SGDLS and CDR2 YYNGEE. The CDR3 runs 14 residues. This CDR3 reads CASSATEEEDIQYF. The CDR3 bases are TGTGCCAGCAGCGCGACAGAGGAGGAGGACATTCAGTACTTC.

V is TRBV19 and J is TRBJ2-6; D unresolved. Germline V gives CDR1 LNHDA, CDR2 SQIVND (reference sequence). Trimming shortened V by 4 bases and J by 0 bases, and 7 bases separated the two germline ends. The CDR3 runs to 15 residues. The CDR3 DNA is TGTGCCAGTAGTAGGAGTGTCTCTGGGGCCAACGTCCTGACTTTC. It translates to CASSRSVSGANVLTF. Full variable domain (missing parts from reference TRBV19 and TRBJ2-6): DGGITQSPKYLFRKEGQNVTLSCEQNLNHDAMYWYRQDPGQGLRLIYYSQIVNDFQKGDIAEGYSVSREKKESFPLTVTSAQKNPTAFYLCASSRSVSGANVLTFGAGSRLTVL.

DNA of the CDR3: TGTGCCAGCAGTCCTGGACAGGGGCCCTACAATGAGCAGTTCTTC. Protein product: CASSPGQGPYNEQFF. The chain combines TRBV6-4 with TRBJ2-1, with TRBD1 identical over 9 bases. This CDR3 has 15 residues. The germline V gene has CDR1 MRHNA and CDR2 SNTAGT. The junction had 4 bases not matched to a gene; V was cut back by 5 bases and J by 2 bases.

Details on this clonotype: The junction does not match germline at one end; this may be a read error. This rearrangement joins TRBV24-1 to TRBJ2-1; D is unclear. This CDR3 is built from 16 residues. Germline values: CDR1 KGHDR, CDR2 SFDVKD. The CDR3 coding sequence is TGTGCCACCAGTGATTTGGGTGGCGCCTCCTACAATGAGCGGTTCTTC. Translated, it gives CATSDLGGASYNERFF.

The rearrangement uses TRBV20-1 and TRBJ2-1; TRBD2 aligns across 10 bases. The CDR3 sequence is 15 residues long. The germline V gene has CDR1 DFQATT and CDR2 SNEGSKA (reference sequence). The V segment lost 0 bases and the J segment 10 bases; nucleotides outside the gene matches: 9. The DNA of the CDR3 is TGCAGTGCTAGAGATCCGGAGAAGACTAGCGGGGAGCAGTTCTTC. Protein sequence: CSARDPEKTSGEQFF.

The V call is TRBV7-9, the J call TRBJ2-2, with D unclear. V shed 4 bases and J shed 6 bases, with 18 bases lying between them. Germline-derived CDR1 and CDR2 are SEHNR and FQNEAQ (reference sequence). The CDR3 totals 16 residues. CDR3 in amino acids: CASSSLPAGVSGELFF. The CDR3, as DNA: TGTGCCAGCAGCTCCCTCCCGGCAGGAGTGTCCGGGGAGCTGTTTTTT.

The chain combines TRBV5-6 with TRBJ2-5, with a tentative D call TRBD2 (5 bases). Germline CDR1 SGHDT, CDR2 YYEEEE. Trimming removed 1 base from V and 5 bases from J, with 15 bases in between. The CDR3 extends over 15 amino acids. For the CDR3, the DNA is TGTGCCAGCAGCTTGCACCCTAGCCTAGAGGAGACCCAGTACTTC. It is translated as CASSLHPSLEETQYF. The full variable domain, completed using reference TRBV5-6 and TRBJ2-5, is DAGVTQSPTHLIKTRGQQVTLRCSPKSGHDTVSWYQQALGQGPQFIFQYYEEEERQRGNFPDRFSGHQFPNYSSELNVNALLLGDSALYLCASSLHPSLEETQYFGPGTRLLVL.